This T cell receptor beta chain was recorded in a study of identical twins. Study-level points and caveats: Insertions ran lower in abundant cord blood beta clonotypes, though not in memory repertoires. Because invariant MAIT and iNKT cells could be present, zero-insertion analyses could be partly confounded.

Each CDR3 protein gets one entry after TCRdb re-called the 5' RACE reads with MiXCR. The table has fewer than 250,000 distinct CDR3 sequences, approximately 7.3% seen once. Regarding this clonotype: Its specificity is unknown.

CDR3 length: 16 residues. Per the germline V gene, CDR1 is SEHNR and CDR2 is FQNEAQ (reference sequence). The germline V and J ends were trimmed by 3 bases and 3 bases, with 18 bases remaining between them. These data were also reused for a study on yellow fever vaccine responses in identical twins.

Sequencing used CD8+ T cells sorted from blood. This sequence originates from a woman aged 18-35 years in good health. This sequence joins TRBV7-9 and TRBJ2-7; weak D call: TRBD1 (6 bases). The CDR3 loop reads CASSLLTAGDIYEQYF. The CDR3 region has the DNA TGTGCCAGCAGCTTGCTGACGGCAGGGGACATCTACGAGCAGTACTTC. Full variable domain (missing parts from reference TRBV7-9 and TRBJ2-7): DTGVSQNPRHKITKRGQNVTFRCDPISEHNRLYWYRQTLGQGPEFLTYFQNEAQLEKSRLLSDRFSAERPKGSFSTLEIQRTEQGDSAMYLCASSLLTAGDIYEQYFGPGTRLTVT.